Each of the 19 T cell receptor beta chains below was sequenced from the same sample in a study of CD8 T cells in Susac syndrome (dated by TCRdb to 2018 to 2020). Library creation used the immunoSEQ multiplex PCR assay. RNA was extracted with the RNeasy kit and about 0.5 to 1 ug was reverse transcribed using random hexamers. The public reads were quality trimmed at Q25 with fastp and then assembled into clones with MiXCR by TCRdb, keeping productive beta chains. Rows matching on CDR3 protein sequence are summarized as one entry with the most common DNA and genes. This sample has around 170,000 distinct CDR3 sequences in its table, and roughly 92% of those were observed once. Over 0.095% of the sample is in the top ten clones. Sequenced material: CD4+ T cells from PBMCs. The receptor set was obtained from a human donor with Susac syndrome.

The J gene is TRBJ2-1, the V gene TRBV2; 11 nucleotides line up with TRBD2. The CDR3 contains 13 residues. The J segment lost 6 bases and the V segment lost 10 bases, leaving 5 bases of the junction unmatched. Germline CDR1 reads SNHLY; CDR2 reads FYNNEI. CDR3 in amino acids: CATSGGTINEQFF. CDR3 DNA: TGTGCCACTAGCGGGGGGACCATCAATGAGCAGTTCTTC.

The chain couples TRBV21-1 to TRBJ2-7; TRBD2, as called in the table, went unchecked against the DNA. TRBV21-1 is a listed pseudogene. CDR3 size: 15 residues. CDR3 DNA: TGTGCCAGCAGCAAAATCCCGCGCTGTTCCTACGAGCAGTACTTC. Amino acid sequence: CASSKIPRCSYEQYF.

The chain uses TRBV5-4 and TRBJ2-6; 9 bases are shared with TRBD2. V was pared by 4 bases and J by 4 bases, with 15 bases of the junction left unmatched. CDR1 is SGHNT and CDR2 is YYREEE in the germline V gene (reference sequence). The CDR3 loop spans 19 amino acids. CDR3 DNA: TGTGCCAGCAGCACCGGGGGACTAGCCTCATTCAAGGGGGCCAACGTCCTGACTTTC. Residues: CASSTGGLASFKGANVLTF. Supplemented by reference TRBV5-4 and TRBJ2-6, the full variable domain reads ETGVTQSPTHLIKTRGQQVTLRCSSQSGHNTVSWYQQALGQGPQFIFQYYREEENGRGNFPPRFSGLQFPNYSSELNVNALELDDSALYLCASSTGGLASFKGANVLTFGAGSRLTVL.

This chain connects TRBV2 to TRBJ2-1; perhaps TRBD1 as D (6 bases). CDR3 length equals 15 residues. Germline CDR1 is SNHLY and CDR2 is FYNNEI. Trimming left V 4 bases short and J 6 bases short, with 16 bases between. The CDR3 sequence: CASSAKSNRVNEQFF. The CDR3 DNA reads TGTGCCAGCAGTGCAAAAAGTAACAGGGTCAATGAGCAGTTCTTC.

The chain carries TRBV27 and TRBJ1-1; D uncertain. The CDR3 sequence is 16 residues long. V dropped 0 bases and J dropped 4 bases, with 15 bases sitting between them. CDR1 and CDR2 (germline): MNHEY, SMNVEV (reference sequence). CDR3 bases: TGTGCCAGCAGTTTATCGGGCGGGAGTTTGAGCACTGAAGCTTTCTTT. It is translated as CASSLSGGSLSTEAFF.

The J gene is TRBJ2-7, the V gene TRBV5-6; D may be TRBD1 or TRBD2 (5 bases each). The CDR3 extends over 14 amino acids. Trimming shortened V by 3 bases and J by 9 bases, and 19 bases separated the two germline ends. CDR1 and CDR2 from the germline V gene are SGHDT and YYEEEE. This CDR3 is CASSSGLGYAGQYF. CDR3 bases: TGTGCCAGCAGCTCAGGGCTGGGGTACGCGGGGCAGTACTTC.

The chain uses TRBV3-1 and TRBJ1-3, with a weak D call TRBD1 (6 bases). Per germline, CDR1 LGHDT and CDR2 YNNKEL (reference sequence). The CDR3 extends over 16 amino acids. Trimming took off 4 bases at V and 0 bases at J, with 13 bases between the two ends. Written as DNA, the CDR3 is TGTGCCAGCAGCCCTTACAGGGACCGCTCTGGAAACACCATATATTTT. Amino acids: CASSPYRDRSGNTIYF.

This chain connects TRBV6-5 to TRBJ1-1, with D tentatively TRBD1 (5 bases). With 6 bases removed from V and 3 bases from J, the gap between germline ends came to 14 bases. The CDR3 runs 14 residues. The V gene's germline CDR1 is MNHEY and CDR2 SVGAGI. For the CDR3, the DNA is TGTGCCAGCAGCCCTAGGACGGGGCACACTGAAGCTTTCTTT. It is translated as CASSPRTGHTEAFF.

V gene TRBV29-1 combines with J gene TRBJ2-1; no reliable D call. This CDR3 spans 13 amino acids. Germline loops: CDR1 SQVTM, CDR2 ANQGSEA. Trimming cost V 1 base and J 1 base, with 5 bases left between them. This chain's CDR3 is CSVEGRSYNEQFF. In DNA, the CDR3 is TGCAGCGTTGAAGGGCGGTCCTACAATGAGCAGTTCTTC.

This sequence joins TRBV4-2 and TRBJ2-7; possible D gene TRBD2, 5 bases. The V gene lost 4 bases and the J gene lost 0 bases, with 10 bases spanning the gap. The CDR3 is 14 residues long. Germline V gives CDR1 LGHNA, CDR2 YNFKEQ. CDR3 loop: CASSRGRDSYEQYF. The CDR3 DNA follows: TGTGCCAGCAGCCGTGGACGGGACTCCTACGAGCAGTACTTC.

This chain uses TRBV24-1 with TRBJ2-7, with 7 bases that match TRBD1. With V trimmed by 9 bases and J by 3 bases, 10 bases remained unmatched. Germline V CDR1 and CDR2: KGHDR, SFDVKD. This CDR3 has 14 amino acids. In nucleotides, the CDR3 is TGTGCCACCCCTCCGGGACAGTCCTTCTACGAGCAGTACTTC. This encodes CATPPGQSFYEQYF.

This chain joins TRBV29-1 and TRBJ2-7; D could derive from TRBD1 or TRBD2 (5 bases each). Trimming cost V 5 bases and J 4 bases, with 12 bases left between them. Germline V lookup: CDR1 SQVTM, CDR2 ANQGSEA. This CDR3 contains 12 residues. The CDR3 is CSVRGDRYEQYF. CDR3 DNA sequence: TGCAGCGTTCGAGGGGACCGATACGAGCAGTACTTC.

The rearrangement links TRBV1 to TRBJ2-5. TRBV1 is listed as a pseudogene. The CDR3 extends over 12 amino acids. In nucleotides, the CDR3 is TGCACCAGCAGTTACGCGGAAGAGACCCAGTACTTC. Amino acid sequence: CTSSYAEETQYF.

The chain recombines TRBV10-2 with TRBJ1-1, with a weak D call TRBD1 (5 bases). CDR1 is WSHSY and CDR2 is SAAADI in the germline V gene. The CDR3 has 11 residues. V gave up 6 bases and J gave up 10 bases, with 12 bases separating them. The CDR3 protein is CASRGAWGAFF. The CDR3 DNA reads TGCGCCAGCAGAGGGGCGTGGGGAGCTTTCTTT.

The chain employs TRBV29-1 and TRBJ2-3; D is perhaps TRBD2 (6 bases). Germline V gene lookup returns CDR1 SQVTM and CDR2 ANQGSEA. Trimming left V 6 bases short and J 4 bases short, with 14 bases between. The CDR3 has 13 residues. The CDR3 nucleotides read TGCAGCGTGCGCGGCAGGGAGGCAGATACGCAGTATTTT. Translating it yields CSVRGREADTQYF.

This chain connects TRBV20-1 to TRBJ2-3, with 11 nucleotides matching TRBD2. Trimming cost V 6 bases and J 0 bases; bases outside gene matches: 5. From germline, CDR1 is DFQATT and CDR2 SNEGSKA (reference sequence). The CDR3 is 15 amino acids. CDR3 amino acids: CSAPTSGASTDTQYF. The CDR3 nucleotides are TGCAGTGCCCCGACTAGCGGGGCTAGCACAGATACGCAGTATTTT.

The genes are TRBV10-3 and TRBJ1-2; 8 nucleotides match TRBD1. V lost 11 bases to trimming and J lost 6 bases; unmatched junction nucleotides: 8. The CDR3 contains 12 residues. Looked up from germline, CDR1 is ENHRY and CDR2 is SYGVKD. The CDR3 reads CAATDREDGYTF. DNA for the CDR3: TGTGCCGCGACGGACAGGGAGGATGGCTACACCTTC.

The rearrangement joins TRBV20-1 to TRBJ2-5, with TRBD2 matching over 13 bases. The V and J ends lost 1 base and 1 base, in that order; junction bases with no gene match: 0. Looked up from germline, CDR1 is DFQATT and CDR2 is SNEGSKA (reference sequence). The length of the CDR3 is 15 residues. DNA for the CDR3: TGCAGTGCTAGAGGGACTAGCGGGGGCCAAGAGACCCAGTACTTC. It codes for CSARGTSGGQETQYF.

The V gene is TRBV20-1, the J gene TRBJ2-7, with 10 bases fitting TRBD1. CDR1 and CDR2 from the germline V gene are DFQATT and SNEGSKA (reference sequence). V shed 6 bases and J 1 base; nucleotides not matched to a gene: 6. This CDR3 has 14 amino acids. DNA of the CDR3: TGCAGTGCCAACCGGGACAGGGGATCCTACGAGCAGTACTTC. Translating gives CSANRDRGSYEQYF.